Following are 14 T cell receptor beta chains from one sample sequenced in a study of cytomegalovirus exposure and HLA in healthy donors. The protocol was immunoSEQ multiplex PCR, while the TCRdb copy is restricted to in-frame clones and leaves out a portion. The profile covers around 71,000 clones, with 90% to 95% appearing a single time and 1.2% to 1.5% taken by the ten largest. Sequencing used PBMCs. The receptors originated from a man between 18 and 29 years old in good health and CMV-seropositive.

Here the CDR3 reads CASRVDTGDNEQFF. DNA for the CDR3: TGCGCCAGCAGAGTCGACACAGGGGACAATGAGCAGTTCTTC. This chain uses TRBV5-1 with TRBJ2-1, with 7 bases that match TRBD1. The CDR3 contains 14 residues. Looked up from germline, CDR1 is SGHRS and CDR2 is YFSETQ. V was pared by 5 bases and J by 5 bases, with 7 bases of the junction left unmatched.

This chain joins TRBV7-9 and TRBJ2-7; TRBD2 aligns across 8 bases. The length of the CDR3 is 13 residues. The V gene end was trimmed by 6 bases and the J gene end by 2 bases; junction bases not matched to a gene: 3. Germline assignment: CDR1 SEHNR and CDR2 FQNEAQ (reference sequence). The CDR3 sequence is CASRSGGAYEQYF. The CDR3, as DNA: TGTGCCAGCAGATCGGGGGGGGCCTACGAGCAGTACTTC.

The chain is built from TRBV13 and TRBJ2-3; TRBD2 matches at 8 bases. CDR1 is PRHDT and CDR2 is FYEKMQ in the germline V gene (reference sequence). The CDR3 runs to 15 residues. V lost 6 bases, J lost 6 bases, and 11 bases stayed unmatched. CDR3 protein: CASRSVGAGEDTQYF. CDR3 nucleotide sequence: TGTGCCAGCAGGTCCGTGGGAGCGGGAGAGGATACGCAGTATTTT. The full variable domain, completed using reference TRBV13 and TRBJ2-3, is AAGVIQSPRHLIKEKRETATLKCYPIPRHDTVYWYQQGPGQDPQFLISFYEKMQSDKGSIPDRFSAQQFSDYHSELNMSSLELGDSALYFCASRSVGAGEDTQYFGPGTRLTVL.

The chain joins TRBV19 to TRBJ1-1; D gene unclear. V was cut by 5 bases and J by 1 base, with 8 bases left in between. The germline V gene has CDR1 LNHDA and CDR2 SQIVND (reference sequence). This CDR3 contains 13 residues. The DNA for the CDR3 is TGTGCCAGTAGTCCCTCTTCGAACACTGAAGCTTTCTTT. It yields the protein CASSPSSNTEAFF.

V usage is TRBV6-5 and J usage is TRBJ2-7; D may be TRBD2 (6 bases). This CDR3 is 15 amino acids long. The germline CDR1 and CDR2 sequences are MNHEY and SVGAGI. Between the trimmed V and J ends, which lost 6 bases and 2 bases, there was a span of 17 bases. The CDR3 region has the DNA TGTGCCAGCAGCCTATCCGGGACTCCGACCTACGAGCAGTACTTC. Its protein product is CASSLSGTPTYEQYF.

This sequence joins TRBV28 and TRBJ2-1; tentative D call: TRBD2 (6 bases). V lost 2 bases and J lost 7, with 12 bases in between. In germline, CDR1 is MDHEN, CDR2 SYDVKM. This CDR3 comprises 14 residues. In DNA, the CDR3 is TGTGCCAGCAGTTTAGGGACTGGACTAAATGAGCAGTTCTTC. Translated: CASSLGTGLNEQFF.

The J gene is TRBJ2-1, the V gene TRBV9; weak D call: TRBD2 (10 bases). Germline V gene sequence: CDR1 SGDLS, CDR2 YYNGEE. The V end lost 0 bases, the J end lost 6 bases, and 28 bases lay between the germline ends. CDR3 length: 20 residues. This chain's CDR3 is CASSVGQGGSLAGVGNEQFF. The CDR3 DNA sequence: TGTGCCAGCAGCGTAGGACAGGGGGGATCCCTAGCGGGAGTTGGCAATGAGCAGTTCTTC.

This sequence joins TRBV15 and TRBJ1-4; weak D call: TRBD1 (5 bases). Trimming removed 5 bases from V and 0 bases from J, with 16 bases in between. Germline CDR1 LNHNV, CDR2 YYDKDF (reference sequence). CDR3 length equals 17 residues. The CDR3 loop is CATSGQWGKATNEKLFF. The CDR3, as DNA: TGTGCCACCAGCGGCCAATGGGGCAAAGCAACTAATGAAAAACTGTTTTTT.

The chain uses TRBV5-1 and TRBJ1-5; no clear D. Looked up from germline, CDR1 is SGHRS and CDR2 is YFSETQ. This CDR3 contains 16 residues. The ends were cut back, 0 bases at V and 1 base at J, with 11 bases in the middle. The CDR3 reads CASSLAGPLSNQPQHF. CDR3 DNA: TGCGCCAGCAGCTTGGCAGGTCCTCTAAGCAATCAGCCCCAGCATTTT.

The chain combines TRBV5-1 with TRBJ1-1, with D possibly TRBD1 on 6 matching bases. CDR1 is SGHRS and CDR2 is YFSETQ in the germline V gene. V lost 6 bases and J lost 1, with 13 bases in between. The CDR3 length is 14 residues. As DNA, the CDR3 is TGCGCCAGCAACCGACAGGACAGGAACACTGAAGCTTTCTTT. This gives the protein CASNRQDRNTEAFF.

In DNA form, the CDR3 reads TGCGCCAGCAGCTTGGTTGGAGGGGCAGATACGCAGTATTTT. Protein sequence: CASSLVGGADTQYF. This rearrangement joins TRBV5-1 to TRBJ2-3; the D gene is possibly TRBD2 (6 bases). The CDR3 loop spans 14 amino acids. The germline CDR1 and CDR2 sequences are SGHRS and YFSETQ. The V and J ends lost 0 bases and 4 bases respectively, with 9 bases between them.

V usage is TRBV5-1 and J usage is TRBJ2-3; 10 bases are shared with TRBD2. With V trimmed by 4 bases and J by 5 bases, 7 bases remained unmatched. This CDR3 has 15 residues. Germline values: CDR1 SGHRS, CDR2 YFSETQ. The CDR3 bases are TGCGCCAGCAGCGAAGCTAGCGGGAGAAAAGATACGCAGTATTTT. Its protein product is CASSEASGRKDTQYF.

The V gene is TRBV7-2, the J gene TRBJ2-1; 8 bases are shared with TRBD2. The CDR3 runs 15 residues. Germline CDR1 is SGHTA and CDR2 is FQGNSA. V trimming: 3 bases; J trimming: 7 bases; junction bases outside the gene matches: 8. CDR3 residues: CASSFVSGDENEQFF. CDR3 DNA: TGTGCCAGCAGCTTTGTTAGCGGGGATGAGAATGAGCAGTTCTTC. Together with reference TRBV7-2 and TRBJ2-1, the CDR3 gives the full variable domain: GAGVSQSPSNKVTEKGKDVELRCDPISGHTALYWYRQSLGQGLEFLIYFQGNSAPDKSGLPSDRFSAERTGGSVSTLTIQRTQQEDSAVYLCASSFVSGDENEQFFGPGTRLTVL.

This clone was picked up a small number of times. The J gene is TRBJ1-2, the V gene TRBV10-2; 7 positions match TRBD1. CDR1 and CDR2 (germline): WSHSY, SAAADI. This CDR3 spans 16 amino acids. The ends lost 2 bases at V and 2 bases at J; junction bases unmatched: 8. The chain's CDR3 is CASSEPRDRANYGYTF. The CDR3 nucleotides are TGCGCCAGCAGTGAGCCCCGCGACAGGGCCAACTATGGCTACACCTTC.